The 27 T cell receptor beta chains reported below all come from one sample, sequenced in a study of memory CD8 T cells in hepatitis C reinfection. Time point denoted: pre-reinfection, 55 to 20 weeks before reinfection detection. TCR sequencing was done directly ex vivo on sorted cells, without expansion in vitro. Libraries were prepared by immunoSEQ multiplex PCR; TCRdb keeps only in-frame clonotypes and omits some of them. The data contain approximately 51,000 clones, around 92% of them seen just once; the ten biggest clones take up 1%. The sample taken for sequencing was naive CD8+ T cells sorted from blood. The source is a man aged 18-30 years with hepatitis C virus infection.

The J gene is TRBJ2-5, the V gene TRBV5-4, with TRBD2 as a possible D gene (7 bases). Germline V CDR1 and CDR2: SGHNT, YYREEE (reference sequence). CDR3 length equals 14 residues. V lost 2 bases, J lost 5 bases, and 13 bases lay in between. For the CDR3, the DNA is TGTGCCAGCAGCTTTTTCGCGGGGGCGGAGACCCAGTACTTC. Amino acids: CASSFFAGAETQYF.

The CDR3 spells CASSQGALSEQYF. Here the CDR3 DNA reads TGTGCCAGCAGCCAGGGGGCATTAAGCGAGCAGTACTTC. The chain is built from TRBV14 and TRBJ2-7, with D possibly matching TRBD1 (6 bases). The CDR3 is made up of 13 amino acids. Germline loops: CDR1 SGHDN, CDR2 FVKESK. V dropped 3 bases and J dropped 6 bases, with 12 bases sitting between them. Looking up the rest from reference TRBV14 and TRBJ2-7 gives the full variable domain: EAGVTQFPSHSVIEKGQTVTLRCDPISGHDNLYWYRRVMGKEIKFLLHFVKESKQDESGMPNNRFLAERTGGTYSTLKVQPAELEDSGVYFCASSQGALSEQYFGPGTRLTVT.

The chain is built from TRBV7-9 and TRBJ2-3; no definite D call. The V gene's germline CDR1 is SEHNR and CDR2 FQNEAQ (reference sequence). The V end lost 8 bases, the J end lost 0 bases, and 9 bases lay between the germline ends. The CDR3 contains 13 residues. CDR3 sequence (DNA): TGTGCCAGCGCGCTAGATAGCACAGATACGCAGTATTTT. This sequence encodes CASALDSTDTQYF.

CDR3 residues: CASRGGLKSYEQYF. The CDR3 DNA reads as TGTGCCAGCAGGGGGGGACTGAAATCCTACGAGCAGTACTTC. The chain employs TRBV2 and TRBJ2-7, with D tentatively TRBD2 (6 bases). The CDR3 runs to 14 residues. Germline CDR1 reads SNHLY; CDR2 reads FYNNEI. Trimming shortened V by 6 bases and J by 1 base, and 13 bases separated the two germline ends. Filled out from reference TRBV2 and TRBJ2-7, the complete variable domain reads EPEVTQTPSHQVTQMGQEVILRCVPISNHLYFYWYRQILGQKVEFLVSFYNNEISEKSEIFDDQFSVERPDGSNFTLKIRSTKLEDSAMYFCASRGGLKSYEQYFGPGTRLTVT.

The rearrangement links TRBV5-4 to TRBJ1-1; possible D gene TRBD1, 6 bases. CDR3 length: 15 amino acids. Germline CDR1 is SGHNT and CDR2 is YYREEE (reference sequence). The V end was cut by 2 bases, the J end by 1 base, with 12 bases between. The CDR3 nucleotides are TGTGCCAGCAGCTTAGGGGGGGGACAGAACACTGAAGCTTTCTTT. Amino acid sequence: CASSLGGGQNTEAFF.

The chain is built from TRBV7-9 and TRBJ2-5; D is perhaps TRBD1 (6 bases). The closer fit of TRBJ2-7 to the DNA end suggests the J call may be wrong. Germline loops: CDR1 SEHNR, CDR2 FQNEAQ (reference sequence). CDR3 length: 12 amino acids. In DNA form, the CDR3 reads TGTGCCAGCAGCCCCAGGGGCTACGAGCAGTACTTC. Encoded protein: CASSPRGYEQYF.

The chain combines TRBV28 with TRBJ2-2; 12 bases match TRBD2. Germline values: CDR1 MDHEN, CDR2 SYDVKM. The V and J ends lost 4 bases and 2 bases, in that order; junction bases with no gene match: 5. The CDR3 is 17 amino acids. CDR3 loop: CASSSRTSGTNTGELFF. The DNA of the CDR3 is TGTGCCAGCAGTTCCAGGACTAGCGGGACAAACACCGGGGAGCTGTTTTTT.

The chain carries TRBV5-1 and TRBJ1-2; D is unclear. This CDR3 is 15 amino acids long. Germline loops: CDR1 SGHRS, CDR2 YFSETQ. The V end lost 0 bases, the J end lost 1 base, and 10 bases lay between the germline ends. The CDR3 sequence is CASSLEPDYNYGYTF. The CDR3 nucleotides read TGCGCCAGCAGCTTGGAGCCGGACTATAACTATGGCTACACCTTC.

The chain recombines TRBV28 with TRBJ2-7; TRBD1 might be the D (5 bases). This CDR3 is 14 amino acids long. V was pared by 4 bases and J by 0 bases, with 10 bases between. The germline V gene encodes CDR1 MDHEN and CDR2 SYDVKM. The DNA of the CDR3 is TGTGCCAGCAGTTCAGGGTTCCTCTCCTACGAGCAGTACTTC. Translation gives CASSSGFLSYEQYF.

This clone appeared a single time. The CDR3 protein is CASSRATGSYEQYV. In nucleotides, the CDR3 is TGCGCCAGCAGCCGAGCGACAGGGTCCTACGAGCAGTACGTC. This rearrangement joins TRBV4-1 to TRBJ2-7; TRBD1 matches 7 bases. The length of the CDR3 is 14 residues. Germline values: CDR1 MGHRA, CDR2 YSYEKL. J lost 1 base, V lost 4 bases, and 4 bases had no gene match.

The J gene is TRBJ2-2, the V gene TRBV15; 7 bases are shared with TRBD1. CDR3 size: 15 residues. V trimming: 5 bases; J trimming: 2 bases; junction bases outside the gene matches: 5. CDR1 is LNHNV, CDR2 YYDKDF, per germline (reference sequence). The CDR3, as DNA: TGTGCCACCAGCGAGACAGGGACAAACACCGGGGAGCTGTTTTTT. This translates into CATSETGTNTGELFF.

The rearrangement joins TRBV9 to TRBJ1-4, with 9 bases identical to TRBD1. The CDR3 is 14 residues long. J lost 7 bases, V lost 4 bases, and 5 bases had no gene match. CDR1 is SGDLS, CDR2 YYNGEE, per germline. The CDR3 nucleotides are TGTGCCAGCAGCATGGACAGGGGAGGTGAAAAACTGTTTTTT. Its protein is CASSMDRGGEKLFF.

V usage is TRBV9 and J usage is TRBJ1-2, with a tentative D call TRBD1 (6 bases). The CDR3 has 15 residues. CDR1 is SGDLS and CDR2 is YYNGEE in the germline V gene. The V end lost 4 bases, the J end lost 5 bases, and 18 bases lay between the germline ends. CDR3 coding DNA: TGTGCCAGCAGCCCGCTGCCGCCGGGACATTATGGCTACACCTTC. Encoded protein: CASSPLPPGHYGYTF.

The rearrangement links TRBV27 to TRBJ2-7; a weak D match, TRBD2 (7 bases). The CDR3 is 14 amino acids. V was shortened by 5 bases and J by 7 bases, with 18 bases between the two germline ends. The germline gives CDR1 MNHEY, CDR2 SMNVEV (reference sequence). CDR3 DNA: TGTGCCAGCAGTCCCCGTGGGGGGGCTCCGGAGCAGTACGTC. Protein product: CASSPRGGAPEQYV.

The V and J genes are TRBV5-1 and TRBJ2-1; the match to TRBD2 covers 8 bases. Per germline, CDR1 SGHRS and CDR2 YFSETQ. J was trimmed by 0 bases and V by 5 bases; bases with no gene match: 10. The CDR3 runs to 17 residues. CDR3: CASRLPRGGDSYNEQFF. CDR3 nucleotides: TGCGCCAGCAGATTACCCCGGGGGGGGGACTCCTACAATGAGCAGTTCTTC.

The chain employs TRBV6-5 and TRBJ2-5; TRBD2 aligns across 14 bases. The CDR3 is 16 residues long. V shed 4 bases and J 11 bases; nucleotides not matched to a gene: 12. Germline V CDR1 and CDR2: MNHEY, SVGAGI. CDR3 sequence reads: CASSFDSGLAGAHQYF. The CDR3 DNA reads TGTGCCAGCAGTTTCGACTCGGGACTAGCGGGGGCCCATCAGTACTTC.

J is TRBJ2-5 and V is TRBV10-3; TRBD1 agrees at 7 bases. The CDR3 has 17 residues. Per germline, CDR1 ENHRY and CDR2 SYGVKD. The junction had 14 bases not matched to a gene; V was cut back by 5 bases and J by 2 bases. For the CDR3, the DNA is TGTGCCATCAGTCCCACCGACAGGGTACTCTCACAAGAGACCCAGTACTTC. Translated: CAISPTDRVLSQETQYF.

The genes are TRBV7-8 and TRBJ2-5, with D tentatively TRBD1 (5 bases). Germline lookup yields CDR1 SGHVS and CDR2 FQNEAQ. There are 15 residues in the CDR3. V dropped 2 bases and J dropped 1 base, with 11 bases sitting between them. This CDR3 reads CASSLLGRVQETQYF. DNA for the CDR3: TGTGCCAGCAGCTTATTGGGCAGGGTCCAAGAGACCCAGTACTTC. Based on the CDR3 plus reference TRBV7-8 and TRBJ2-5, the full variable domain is GAGVSQSPRYKVAKRGQDVALRCDPISGHVSLFWYQQALGQGPEFLTYFQNEAQLDKSGLPSDRFFAERPEGSVSTLKIQRTQQEDSAVYLCASSLLGRVQETQYFGPGTRLLVL.

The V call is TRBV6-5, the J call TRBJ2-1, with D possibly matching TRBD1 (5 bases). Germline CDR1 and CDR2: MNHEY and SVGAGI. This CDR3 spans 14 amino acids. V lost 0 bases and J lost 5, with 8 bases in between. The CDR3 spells CASSYSDSNNEQFF. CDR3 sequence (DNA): TGTGCCAGCAGTTACTCTGACAGTAACAATGAGCAGTTCTTC.

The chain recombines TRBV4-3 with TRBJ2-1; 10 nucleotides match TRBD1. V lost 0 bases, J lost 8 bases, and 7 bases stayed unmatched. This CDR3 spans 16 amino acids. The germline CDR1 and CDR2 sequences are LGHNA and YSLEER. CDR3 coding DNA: TGCGCCAGCAGCCAAGATCCGGGACAGGGGTGGGATGAGCAGTTCTTC. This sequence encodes CASSQDPGQGWDEQFF.

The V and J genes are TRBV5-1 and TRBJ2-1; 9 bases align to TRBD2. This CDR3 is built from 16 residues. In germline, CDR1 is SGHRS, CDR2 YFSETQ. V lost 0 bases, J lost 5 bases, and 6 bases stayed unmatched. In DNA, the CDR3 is TGCGCCAGCAGCTTGGAGGGTAGCGGGAGACACAATGAGCAGTTCTTC. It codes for CASSLEGSGRHNEQFF.

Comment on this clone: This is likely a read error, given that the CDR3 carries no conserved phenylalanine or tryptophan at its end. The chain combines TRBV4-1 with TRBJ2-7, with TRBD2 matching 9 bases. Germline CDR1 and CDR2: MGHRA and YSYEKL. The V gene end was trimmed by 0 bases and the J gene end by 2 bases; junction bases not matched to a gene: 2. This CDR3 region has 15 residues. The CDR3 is CASSQDPSGTYEQYL. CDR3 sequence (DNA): TGCGCCAGCAGCCAAGACCCTAGCGGGACCTACGAGCAGTACCTC.

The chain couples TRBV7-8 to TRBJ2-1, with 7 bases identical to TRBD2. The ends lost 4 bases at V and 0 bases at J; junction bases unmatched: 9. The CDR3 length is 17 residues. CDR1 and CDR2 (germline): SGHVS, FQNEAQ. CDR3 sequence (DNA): TGTGCCAGCAGCTCCGGACTAGACCTGAGCTCCTACAATGAGCAGTTCTTC. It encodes CASSSGLDLSSYNEQFF.

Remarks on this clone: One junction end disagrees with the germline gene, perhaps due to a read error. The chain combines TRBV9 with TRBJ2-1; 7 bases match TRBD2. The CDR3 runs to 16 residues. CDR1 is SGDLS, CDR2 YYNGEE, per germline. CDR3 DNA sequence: TGTGCCAGCAGCGCCCCCGAAGGACTAGATTACAGTGAGCAGTTCTTC. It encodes CASSAPEGLDYSEQFF.

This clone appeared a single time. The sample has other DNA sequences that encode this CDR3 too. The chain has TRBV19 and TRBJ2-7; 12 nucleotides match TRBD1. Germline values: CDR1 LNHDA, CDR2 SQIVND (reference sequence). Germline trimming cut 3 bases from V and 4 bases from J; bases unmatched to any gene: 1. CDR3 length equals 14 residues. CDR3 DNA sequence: TGTGCCAGTAGTATGGGACAGGGGGCTTACGAGCAGTACTTC. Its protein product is CASSMGQGAYEQYF.

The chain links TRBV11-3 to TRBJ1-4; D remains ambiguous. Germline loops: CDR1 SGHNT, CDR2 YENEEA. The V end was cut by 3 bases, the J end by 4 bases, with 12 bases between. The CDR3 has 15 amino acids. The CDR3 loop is CASSLNRGGNEKLFF. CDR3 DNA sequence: TGTGCCAGCAGCTTGAACCGAGGAGGTAATGAAAAACTGTTTTTT.

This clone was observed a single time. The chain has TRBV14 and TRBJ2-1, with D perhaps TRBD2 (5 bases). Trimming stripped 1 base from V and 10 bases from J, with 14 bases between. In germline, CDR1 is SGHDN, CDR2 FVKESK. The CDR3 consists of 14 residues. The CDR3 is CASSQGPGGPEQFF. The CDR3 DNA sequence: TGTGCCAGCAGCCAAGGGCCGGGCGGGCCGGAGCAGTTCTTC.